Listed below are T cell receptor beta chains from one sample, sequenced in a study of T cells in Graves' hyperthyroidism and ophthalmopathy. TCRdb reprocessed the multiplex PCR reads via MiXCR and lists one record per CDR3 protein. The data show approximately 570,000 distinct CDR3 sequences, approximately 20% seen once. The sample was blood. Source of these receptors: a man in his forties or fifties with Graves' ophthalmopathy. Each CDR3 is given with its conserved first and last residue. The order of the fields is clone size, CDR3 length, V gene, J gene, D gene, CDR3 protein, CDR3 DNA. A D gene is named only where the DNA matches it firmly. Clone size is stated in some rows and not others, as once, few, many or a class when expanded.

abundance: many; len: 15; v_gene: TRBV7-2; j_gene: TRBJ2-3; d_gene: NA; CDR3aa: CASSLRGSSTDTQYF; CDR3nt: TGTGCCAGCAGCTTACGGGGGTCTAGCACAGATACGCAGTATTTT
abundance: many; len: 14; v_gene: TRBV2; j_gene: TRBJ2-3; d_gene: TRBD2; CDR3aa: CASIGLVHHGTQYF; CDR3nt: TGTGCCAGCATTGGACTAGTTCACCACGGGACGCAGTATTTT
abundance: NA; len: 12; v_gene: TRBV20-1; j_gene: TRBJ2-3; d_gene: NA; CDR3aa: CSATGEGDTQYF; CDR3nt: TGCAGTGCGACCGGAGAGGGAGATACGCAGTATTTT
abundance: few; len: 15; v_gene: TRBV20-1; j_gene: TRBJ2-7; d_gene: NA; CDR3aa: CSARRLQGRGYEQYF; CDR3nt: TGCAGTGCTAGACGACTACAGGGGAGGGGGTACGAGCAGTACTTC
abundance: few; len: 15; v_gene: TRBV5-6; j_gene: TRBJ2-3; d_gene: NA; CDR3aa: CASSLDGGPTDTQYF; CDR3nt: TGTGCCAGCAGCTTGGACGGGGGACCTACAGATACGCAGTATTTT
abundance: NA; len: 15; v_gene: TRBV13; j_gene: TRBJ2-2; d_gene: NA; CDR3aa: CASSLRLANTGELFF; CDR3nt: TGTGCCAGCAGCTTACGTCTAGCGAACACCGGGGAGCTGTTTTTT
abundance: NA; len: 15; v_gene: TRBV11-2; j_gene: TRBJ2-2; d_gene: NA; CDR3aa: CASSFRTSYPGELFF; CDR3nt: TGTGCCAGCAGCTTCCGGACAAGCTACCCCGGGGAGCTGTTTTTT
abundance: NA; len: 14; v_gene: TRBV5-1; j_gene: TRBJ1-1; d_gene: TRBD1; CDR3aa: CASRWTGVNTEAFF; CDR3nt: TGCGCCAGCAGGTGGACAGGGGTGAACACTGAAGCTTTCTTT
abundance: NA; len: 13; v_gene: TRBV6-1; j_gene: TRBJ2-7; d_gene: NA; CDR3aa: CASNPTVLGEQYF; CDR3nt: TGTGCCAGCAACCCGACAGTCCTGGGGGAGCAGTACTTC
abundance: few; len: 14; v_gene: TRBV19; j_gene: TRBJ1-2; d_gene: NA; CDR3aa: CASSAAVVGAGYTF; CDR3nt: TGTGCCAGTAGTGCCGCCGTGGTGGGCGCAGGCTACACCTTC
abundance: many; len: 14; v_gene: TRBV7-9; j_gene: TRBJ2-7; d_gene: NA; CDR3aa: CASSLNSLGDEQYF; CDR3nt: TGTGCCAGCAGCTTAAACAGCCTCGGGGACGAGCAGTACTTC
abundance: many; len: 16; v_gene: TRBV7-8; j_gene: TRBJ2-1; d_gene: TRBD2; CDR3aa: CASSKGTSGRVGEQFF; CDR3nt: TGTGCCAGCAGCAAAGGGACTAGCGGGAGGGTGGGTGAGCAGTTCTTC
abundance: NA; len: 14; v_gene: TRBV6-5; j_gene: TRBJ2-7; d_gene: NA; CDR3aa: CASSYEQGSYEQYF; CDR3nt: TGTGCCAGCAGTTACGAGCAGGGTTCCTACGAGCAGTACTTC
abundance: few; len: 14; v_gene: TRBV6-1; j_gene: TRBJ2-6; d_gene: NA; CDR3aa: CASTWVPGANVLTF; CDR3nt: TGTGCCAGCACATGGGTTCCGGGGGCCAACGTCCTGACTTTC
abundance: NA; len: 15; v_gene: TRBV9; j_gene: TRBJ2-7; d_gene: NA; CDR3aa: CASSVGSVTTYEQYF; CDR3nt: TGTGCCAGCAGCGTAGGATCTGTAACAACCTACGAGCAGTACTTC
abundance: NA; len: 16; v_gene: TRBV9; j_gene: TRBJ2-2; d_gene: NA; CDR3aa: CASREGPGALTGELFF; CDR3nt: TGTGCCAGCAGGGAGGGGCCGGGGGCCCTCACCGGGGAGCTGTTTTTT
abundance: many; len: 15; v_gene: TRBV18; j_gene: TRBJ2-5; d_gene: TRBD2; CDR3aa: CASSTTSGRDETQYF; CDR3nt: TGTGCCAGCTCAACGACTAGCGGGAGGGACGAGACCCAGTACTTC
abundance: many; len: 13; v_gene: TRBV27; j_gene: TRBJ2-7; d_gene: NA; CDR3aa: CASSRTISYEQYF; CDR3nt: TGTGCCAGCAGCAGGACAATCTCCTACGAGCAGTACTTC
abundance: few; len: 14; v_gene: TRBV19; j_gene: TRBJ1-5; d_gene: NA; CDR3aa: CASSGGAGNQPQHF; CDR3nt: TGTGCCAGTAGCGGAGGGGCAGGGAATCAGCCCCAGCATTTT
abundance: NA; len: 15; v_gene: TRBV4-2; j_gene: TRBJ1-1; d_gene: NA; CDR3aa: CASSQDQGGDTEAFF; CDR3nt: TGTGCCAGCAGCCAAGATCAAGGAGGGGACACTGAAGCTTTCTTT
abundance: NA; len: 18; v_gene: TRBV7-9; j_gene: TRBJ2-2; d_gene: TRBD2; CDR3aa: CASSPRTSGRPNTGELFF; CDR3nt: TGTGCCAGCAGCCCCCGGACTAGCGGGAGACCCAACACCGGGGAGCTGTTTTTT
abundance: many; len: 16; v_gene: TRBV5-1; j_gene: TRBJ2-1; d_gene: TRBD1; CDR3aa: CASSLAVTGAGNEQFF; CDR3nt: TGCGCCAGCAGCTTGGCGGTGACAGGGGCTGGGAATGAGCAGTTCTTC
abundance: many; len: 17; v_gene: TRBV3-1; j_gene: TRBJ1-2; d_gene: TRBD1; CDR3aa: CASSPIPDRSNIYGYTF; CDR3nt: TGTGCCAGCAGCCCTATCCCGGACAGGAGCAATATCTATGGCTACACCTTC
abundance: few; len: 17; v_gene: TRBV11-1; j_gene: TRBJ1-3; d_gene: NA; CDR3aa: CASSLRGMRVSGNTIYF; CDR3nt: TGTGCCAGCAGCTTACGGGGGATGAGGGTCTCTGGAAACACCATATATTTT
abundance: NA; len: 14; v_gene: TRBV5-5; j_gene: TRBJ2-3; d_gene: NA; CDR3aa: CASSLEASRGGRYF; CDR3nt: TGTGCCAGCAGCTTGGAGGCTAGCAGGGGGGGTCGGTATTTT
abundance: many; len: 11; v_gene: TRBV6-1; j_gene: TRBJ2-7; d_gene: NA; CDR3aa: CASKKTYEQYF; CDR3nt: TGTGCCAGCAAGAAAACCTACGAGCAGTACTTC
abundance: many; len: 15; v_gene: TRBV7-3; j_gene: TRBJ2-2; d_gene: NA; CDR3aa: CASSLEVGAAGELFF; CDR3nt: TGTGCCAGCAGCCTCGAAGTGGGGGCGGCCGGGGAGCTGTTTTTT
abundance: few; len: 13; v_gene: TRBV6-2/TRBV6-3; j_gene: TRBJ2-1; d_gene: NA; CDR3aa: CASSHISSDEQFF; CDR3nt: TGTGCCAGCAGTCACATTTCTAGCGATGAGCAGTTCTTC
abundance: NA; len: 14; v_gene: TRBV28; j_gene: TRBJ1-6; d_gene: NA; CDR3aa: CASKRTPDNSPLHF; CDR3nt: TGTGCCAGCAAGAGGACCCCTGATAATTCACCCCTCCACTTT
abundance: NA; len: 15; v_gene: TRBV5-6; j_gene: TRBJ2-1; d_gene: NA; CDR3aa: CASSQWIRGDNEQFF; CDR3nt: TGTGCCAGCAGCCAATGGATCAGGGGGGACAATGAGCAGTTCTTC
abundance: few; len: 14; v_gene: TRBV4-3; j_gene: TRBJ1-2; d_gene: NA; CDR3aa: CASSQDGDRYGYTF; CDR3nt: TGCGCCAGCAGCCAAGATGGGGATCGCTATGGCTACACCTTC
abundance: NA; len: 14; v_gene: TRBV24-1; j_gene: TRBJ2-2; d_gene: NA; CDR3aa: CATSDGAWAGELFF; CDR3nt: TGTGCCACCAGTGATGGCGCGTGGGCCGGGGAGCTGTTTTTT
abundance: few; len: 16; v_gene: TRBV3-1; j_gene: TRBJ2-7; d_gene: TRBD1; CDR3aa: CASSRTGTGPMREQYF; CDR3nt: TGTGCCAGCAGCCGAACCGGGACAGGGCCGATGAGAGAGCAGTACTTC
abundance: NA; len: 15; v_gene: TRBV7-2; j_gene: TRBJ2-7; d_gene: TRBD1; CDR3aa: CATTLTGTGDYEQYF; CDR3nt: TGTGCCACCACTTTAACCGGGACAGGGGATTACGAGCAGTACTTC
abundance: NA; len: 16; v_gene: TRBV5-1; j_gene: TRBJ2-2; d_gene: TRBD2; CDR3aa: CASSFLAGRNTGELFF; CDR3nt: TGCGCCAGCAGCTTTCTAGCGGGAAGGAACACCGGGGAGCTGTTTTTT
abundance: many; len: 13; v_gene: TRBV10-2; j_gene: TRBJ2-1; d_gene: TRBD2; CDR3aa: CASSVGTINEQFF; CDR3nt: TGCGCCAGCAGTGTCGGGACTATCAATGAGCAGTTCTTC
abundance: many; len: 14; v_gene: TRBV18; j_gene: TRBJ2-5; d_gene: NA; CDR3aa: CASSPPAGQETQYF; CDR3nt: TGTGCCAGCTCACCACCGGCGGGGCAAGAGACCCAGTACTTC
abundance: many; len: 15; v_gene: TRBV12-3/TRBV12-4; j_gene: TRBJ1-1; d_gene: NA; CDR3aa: CASSRGPRGNTEAFF; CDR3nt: TGTGCCAGCAGTCGCGGACCCCGAGGCAACACTGAAGCTTTCTTT
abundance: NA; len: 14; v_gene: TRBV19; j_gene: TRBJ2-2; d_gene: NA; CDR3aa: CASSKGQRPGELFF; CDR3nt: TGTGCCAGTAGTAAGGGCCAGCGGCCCGGGGAGCTGTTTTTT
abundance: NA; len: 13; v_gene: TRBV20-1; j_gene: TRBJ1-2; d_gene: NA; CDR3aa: CSARDGAAGGYTF; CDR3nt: TGCAGTGCTAGAGACGGCGCCGCAGGGGGCTACACCTTC
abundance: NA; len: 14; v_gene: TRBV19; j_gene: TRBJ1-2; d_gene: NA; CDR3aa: CASRDQGNHYGYTF; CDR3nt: TGTGCCAGTAGAGATCAGGGGAACCACTATGGCTACACCTTC
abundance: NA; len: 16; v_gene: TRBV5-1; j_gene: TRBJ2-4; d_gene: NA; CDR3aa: CASSLAGTPRGDIQYF; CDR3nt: TGCGCCAGCAGCTTGGCAGGGACCCCTCGCGGGGACATTCAGTACTTC
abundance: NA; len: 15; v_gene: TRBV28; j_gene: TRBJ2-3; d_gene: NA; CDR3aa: CASSPDTLSTDTQYF; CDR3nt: TGTGCCAGCAGCCCCGACACGCTTAGCACAGATACGCAGTATTTT
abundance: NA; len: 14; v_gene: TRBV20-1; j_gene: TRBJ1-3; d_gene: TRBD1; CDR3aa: CSAGDRPSGNTIYF; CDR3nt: TGCAGTGCTGGGGACAGACCCTCTGGAAACACCATATATTTT